The present TCR beta chain was sequenced within a study of T cell responses to AZD1222 COVID-19 vaccine. Assay: immunoSEQ multiplex PCR; the TCRdb copy retains only in-frame clones and omits some. The sample consists of 150,000 to 200,000 clones, 90% to 95% of them appearing once. The TCR originated in an adult who received the AZD1222 COVID-19 vaccine. Source: peripheral blood, taken 28 days after the second AZD1222 dose.

The CDR3 loop reads CASSLGPRTEAFF. CDR3 sequence (DNA): TGTGCCAGCAGTTTGGGGCCGAGGACTGAAGCTTTCTTT. The chain is built from TRBV12-3 or TRBV12-4 and TRBJ1-1, with D maybe TRBD1 (5 bases). V gave up 3 bases and J gave up 5 bases, with 10 bases separating them. The CDR3 runs 13 residues.